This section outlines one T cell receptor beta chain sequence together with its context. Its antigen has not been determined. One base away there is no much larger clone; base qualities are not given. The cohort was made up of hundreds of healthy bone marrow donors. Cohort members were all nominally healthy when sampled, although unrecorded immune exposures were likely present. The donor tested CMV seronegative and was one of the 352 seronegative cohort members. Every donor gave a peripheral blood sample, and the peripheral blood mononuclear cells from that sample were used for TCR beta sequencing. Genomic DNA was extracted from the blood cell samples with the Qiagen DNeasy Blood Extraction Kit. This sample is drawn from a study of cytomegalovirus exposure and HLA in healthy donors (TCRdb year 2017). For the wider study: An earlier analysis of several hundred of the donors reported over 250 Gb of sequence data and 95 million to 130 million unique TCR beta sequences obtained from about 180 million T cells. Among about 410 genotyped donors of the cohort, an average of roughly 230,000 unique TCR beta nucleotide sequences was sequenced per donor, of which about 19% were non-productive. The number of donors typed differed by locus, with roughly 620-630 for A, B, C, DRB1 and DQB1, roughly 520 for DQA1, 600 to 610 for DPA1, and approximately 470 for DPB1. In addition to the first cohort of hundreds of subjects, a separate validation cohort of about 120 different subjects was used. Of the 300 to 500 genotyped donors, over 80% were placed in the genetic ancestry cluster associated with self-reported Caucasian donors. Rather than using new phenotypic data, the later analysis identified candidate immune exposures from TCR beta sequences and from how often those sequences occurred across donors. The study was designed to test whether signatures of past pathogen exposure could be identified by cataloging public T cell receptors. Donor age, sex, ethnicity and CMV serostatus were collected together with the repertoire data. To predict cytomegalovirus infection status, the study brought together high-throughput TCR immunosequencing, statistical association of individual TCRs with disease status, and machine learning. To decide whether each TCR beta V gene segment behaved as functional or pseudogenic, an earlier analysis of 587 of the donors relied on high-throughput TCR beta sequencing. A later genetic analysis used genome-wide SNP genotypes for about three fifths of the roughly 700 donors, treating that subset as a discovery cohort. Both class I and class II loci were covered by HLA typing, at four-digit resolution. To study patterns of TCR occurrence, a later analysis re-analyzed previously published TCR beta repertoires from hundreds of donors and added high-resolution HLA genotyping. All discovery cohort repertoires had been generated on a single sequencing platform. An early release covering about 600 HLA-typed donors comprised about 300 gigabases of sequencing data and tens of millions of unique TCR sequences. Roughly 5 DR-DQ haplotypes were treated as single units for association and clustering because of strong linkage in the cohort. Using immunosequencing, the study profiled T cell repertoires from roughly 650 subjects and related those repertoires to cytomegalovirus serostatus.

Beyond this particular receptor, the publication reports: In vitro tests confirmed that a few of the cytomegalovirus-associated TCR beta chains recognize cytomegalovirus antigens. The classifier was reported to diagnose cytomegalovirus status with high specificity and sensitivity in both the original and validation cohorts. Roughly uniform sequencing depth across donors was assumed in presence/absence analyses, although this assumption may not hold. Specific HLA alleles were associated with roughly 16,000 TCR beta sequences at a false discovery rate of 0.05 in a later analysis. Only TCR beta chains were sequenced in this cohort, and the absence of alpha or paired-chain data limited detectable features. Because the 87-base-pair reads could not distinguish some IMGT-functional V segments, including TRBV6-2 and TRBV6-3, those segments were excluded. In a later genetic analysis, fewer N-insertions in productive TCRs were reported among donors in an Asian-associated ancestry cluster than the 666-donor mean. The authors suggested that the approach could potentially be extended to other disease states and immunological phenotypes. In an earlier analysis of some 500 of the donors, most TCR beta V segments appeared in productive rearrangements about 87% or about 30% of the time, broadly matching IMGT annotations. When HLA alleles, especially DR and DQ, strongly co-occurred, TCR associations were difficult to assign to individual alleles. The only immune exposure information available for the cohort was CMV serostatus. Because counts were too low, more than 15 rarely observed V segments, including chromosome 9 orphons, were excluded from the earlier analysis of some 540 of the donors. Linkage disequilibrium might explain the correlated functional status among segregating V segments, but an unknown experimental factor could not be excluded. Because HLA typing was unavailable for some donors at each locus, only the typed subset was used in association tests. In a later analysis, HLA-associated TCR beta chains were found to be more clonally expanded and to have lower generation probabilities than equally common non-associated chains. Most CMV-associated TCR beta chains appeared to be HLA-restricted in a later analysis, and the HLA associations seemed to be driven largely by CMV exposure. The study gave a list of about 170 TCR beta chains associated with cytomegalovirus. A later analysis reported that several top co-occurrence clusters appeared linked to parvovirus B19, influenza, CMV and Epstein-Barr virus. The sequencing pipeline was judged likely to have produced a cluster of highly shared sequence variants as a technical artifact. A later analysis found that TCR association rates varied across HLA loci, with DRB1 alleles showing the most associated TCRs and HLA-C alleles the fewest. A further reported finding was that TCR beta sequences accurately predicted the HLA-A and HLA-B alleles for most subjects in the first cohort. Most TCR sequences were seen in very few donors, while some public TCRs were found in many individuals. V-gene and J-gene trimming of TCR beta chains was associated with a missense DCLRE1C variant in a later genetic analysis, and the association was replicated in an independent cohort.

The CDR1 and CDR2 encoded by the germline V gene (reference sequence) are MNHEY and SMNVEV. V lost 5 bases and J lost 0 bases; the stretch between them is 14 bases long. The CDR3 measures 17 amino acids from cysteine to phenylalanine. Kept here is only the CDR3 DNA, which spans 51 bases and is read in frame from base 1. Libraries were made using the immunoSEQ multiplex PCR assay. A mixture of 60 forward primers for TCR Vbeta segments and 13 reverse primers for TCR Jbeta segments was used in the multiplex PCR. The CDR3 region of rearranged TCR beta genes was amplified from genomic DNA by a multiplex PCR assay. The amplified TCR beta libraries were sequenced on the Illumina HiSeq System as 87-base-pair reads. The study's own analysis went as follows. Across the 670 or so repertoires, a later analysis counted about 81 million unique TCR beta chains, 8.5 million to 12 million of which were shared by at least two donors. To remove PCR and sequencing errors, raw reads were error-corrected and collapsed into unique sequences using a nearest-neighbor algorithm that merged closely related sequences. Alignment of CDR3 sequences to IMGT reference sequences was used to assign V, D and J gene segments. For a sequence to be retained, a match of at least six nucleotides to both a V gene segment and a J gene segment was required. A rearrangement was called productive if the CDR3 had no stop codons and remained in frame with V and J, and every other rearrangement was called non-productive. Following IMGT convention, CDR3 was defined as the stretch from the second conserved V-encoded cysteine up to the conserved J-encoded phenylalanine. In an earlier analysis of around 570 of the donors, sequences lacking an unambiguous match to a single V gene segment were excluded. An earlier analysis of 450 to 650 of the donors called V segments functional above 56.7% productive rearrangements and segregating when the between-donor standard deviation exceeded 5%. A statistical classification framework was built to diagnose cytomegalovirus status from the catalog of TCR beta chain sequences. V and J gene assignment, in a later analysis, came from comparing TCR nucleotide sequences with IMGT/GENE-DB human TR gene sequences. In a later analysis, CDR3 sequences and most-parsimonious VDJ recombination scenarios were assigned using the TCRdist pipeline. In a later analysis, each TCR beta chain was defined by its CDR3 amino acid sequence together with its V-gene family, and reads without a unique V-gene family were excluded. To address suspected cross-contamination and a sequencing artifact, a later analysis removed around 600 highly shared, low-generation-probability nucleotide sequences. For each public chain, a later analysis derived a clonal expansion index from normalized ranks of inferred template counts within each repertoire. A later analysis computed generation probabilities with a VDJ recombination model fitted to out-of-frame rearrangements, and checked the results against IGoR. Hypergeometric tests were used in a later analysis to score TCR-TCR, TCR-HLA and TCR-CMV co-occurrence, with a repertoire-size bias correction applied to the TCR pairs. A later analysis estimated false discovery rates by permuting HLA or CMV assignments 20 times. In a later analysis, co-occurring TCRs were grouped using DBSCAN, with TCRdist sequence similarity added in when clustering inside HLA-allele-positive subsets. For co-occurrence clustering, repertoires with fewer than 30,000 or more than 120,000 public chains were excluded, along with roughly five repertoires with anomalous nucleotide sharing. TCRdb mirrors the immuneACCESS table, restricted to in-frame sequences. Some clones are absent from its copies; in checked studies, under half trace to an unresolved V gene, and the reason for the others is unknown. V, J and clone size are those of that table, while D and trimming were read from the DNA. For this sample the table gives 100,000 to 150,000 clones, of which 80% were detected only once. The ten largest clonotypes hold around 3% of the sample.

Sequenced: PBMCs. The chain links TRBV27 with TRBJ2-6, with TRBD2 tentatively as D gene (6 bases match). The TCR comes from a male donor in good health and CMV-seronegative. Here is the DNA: TGTGCCAGCAGTCGGAGGGACCAATTCTCTGGGGCCAACGTCCTGACTTTC. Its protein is CASSRRDQFSGANVLTF.